Below are 26 T cell receptor beta chains sequenced from a single sample in a study of blood T cell repertoires in COVID-19 (dated by TCRdb to the early 2020s). The library was obtained by the immunoSEQ multiplex PCR assay. As stored in TCRdb, this immuneACCESS dataset retains in-frame rearrangements with V and J assigned. A fraction of the clones does not appear; measured against another copy, unresolved V genes explain less than half of the discrepancy, and the remainder lacks a known reason. The sample data list 95,000 to 150,000 clones, and roughly 89% of these were observed just once. The ten largest clones add up to 3.5% to 5% of the sample. The sequenced sample was peripheral blood. The origin of the receptors is a man aged 40-55 years with acute or convalescent COVID-19.

This clone came up a few times. The chain couples TRBV27 to TRBJ1-6; tentatively, D is TRBD1 (6 bases). V dropped 6 bases and J dropped 3 bases, with 12 bases sitting between them. In germline, CDR1 is MNHEY, CDR2 SMNVEV (reference sequence). This CDR3 contains 15 residues. DNA of the CDR3: TGTGCCAGCAGCCTCGGACAGAACTATAATTCACCCCTCCACTTT. It specifies CASSLGQNYNSPLHF.

The chain uses TRBV11-3 and TRBJ2-2, with 9 bases lining up with TRBD1. There are 16 residues in the CDR3. Germline CDR1 reads SGHNT; CDR2 reads YENEEA. V lost 5 bases and J lost 5; bases outside the gene matches: 9. The CDR3 region is CASSRRDRELTGELFF. The CDR3 coding sequence is TGTGCCAGCAGCCGCAGGGACAGGGAATTGACCGGGGAGCTGTTTTTT.

V and J are TRBV6-1 and TRBJ1-2, with D unclear. Germline V gene sequence: CDR1 MNHNS, CDR2 SASEGT. The CDR3 runs 12 residues. Trimming removed 2 bases from V and 4 bases from J, with 5 bases in between. The CDR3 sequence: CASSEPGYGYTF. CDR3 coding DNA: TGTGCCAGCAGTGAACCCGGCTATGGCTACACCTTC.

This clone was detected a few times. The V call is TRBV2, the J call TRBJ2-5; TRBD2 matches at 11 bases. CDR1 and CDR2 (germline): SNHLY, FYNNEI. The CDR3 consists of 12 residues. V lost 8 bases to trimming and J lost 4 bases; unmatched junction nucleotides: 0. CDR3 nucleotide sequence: TGTGCCAGCGGACTAGCGGGAGAGACCCAGTACTTC. This sequence encodes CASGLAGETQYF. Looking up the rest from reference TRBV2 and TRBJ2-5 gives the full variable domain: EPEVTQTPSHQVTQMGQEVILRCVPISNHLYFYWYRQILGQKVEFLVSFYNNEISEKSEIFDDQFSVERPDGSNFTLKIRSTKLEDSAMYFCASGLAGETQYFGPGTRLLVL.

V gene TRBV27 combines with J gene TRBJ2-2; maybe TRBD2 (6 bases). V was shortened by 0 bases and J by 8 bases, with 16 bases between the two germline ends. CDR3 length: 16 residues. From germline, CDR1 is MNHEY and CDR2 SMNVEV (reference sequence). CDR3 sequence: CASSLSSGSALGELFF. The CDR3, as DNA: TGTGCCAGCAGTTTATCCTCCGGGAGCGCTCTTGGGGAGCTGTTTTTT.

This chain joins TRBV7-9 and TRBJ1-1; D is ambiguous. CDR3 length: 13 residues. Trimming removed 2 bases from V and 1 base from J, with 5 bases in between. Germline CDR1 is SEHNR and CDR2 is FQNEAQ (reference sequence). The CDR3 nucleotides are TGTGCCAGCAGCTTAATGGCGAACACTGAAGCTTTCTTT. Amino acids: CASSLMANTEAFF. Variable domain in full (rest from reference TRBV7-9 and TRBJ1-1): DTGVSQNPRHKITKRGQNVTFRCDPISEHNRLYWYRQTLGQGPEFLTYFQNEAQLEKSRLLSDRFSAERPKGSFSTLEIQRTEQGDSAMYLCASSLMANTEAFFGQGTRLTVV.

The chain is built from TRBV2 and TRBJ1-2, with D maybe TRBD1 (5 bases). V lost 2 bases and J 8 bases, leaving 15 bases between the germline ends. The V gene's germline CDR1 is SNHLY and CDR2 FYNNEI. CDR3 size: 14 residues. The chain's CDR3 is CASSERRGLEGYTF. DNA of the CDR3: TGTGCCAGCAGTGAAAGAAGGGGACTGGAGGGCTACACCTTC.

The J gene is TRBJ2-5, the V gene TRBV5-1; 8 bases align to TRBD2. After removal of 1 base from V and 3 bases from J, the junction contained 5 bases not matched to a gene. Germline CDR1 is SGHRS and CDR2 is YFSETQ. The CDR3 consists of 15 residues. CDR3 loop: CASSLRRAGEETQYF. The CDR3 region has the DNA TGCGCCAGCAGCTTGCGTCGAGCGGGAGAAGAGACCCAGTACTTC.

V and J are TRBV2 and TRBJ1-2; TRBD1 agrees at 7 bases. Germline V lookup: CDR1 SNHLY, CDR2 FYNNEI. The CDR3 covers 14 residues. The trim removed 6 bases at V and 5 bases at J, leaving 9 bases unmatched. The CDR3 DNA follows: TGTGCCAGCAGCGCGGACAGGTCCGATTATGGCTACACCTTC. Translated, it gives CASSADRSDYGYTF.

This clone was recorded a few times. The rearrangement joins TRBV2 to TRBJ1-6; 10 bases are shared with TRBD1. V shed 2 bases and J 8 bases; nucleotides not matched to a gene: 3. CDR3 length: 15 amino acids. Germline loops: CDR1 SNHLY, CDR2 FYNNEI. CDR3 in DNA: TGTGCCAGCAGTGAAAGGGACAGGGGCTATTCACCCCTCCACTTT. The encoded protein is CASSERDRGYSPLHF.

The chain combines TRBV7-9 with TRBJ2-1; TRBD2 is a possible D gene (5 bases). V was cut by 5 bases and J by 3 bases, with 11 bases left in between. The CDR3 length is 14 residues. Germline-derived CDR1 and CDR2 are SEHNR and FQNEAQ (reference sequence). The CDR3 DNA reads as TGTGCCAGCAGCCCCGGGATCAACTACAATGAGCAGTTCTTC. This gives the protein CASSPGINYNEQFF.

This chain connects TRBV7-9 to TRBJ2-1, with 10 bases fitting TRBD2. V shed 3 bases and J 10 bases; nucleotides not matched to a gene: 9. The CDR3 runs 15 residues. Germline V CDR1 and CDR2: SEHNR, FQNEAQ (reference sequence). CDR3 sequence: CASSLSGGALEEQFF. CDR3 in DNA: TGTGCCAGCAGCTTGAGCGGGGGGGCCTTGGAGGAGCAGTTCTTC.

The rearrangement links TRBV19 to TRBJ1-3; D perhaps matches TRBD1 (5 bases). Germline V gene sequence: CDR1 LNHDA, CDR2 SQIVND (reference sequence). The CDR3 contains 14 residues. V dropped 9 bases and J dropped 1 base, with 13 bases sitting between them. CDR3 DNA sequence: TGTGCCAGCACCCGGGGGGGGTCTGGAAACACCATATATTTT. Translation: CASTRGGSGNTIYF.

The V and J genes are TRBV7-2 and TRBJ2-2; 11 positions match TRBD2. This CDR3 contains 16 residues. Germline-derived CDR1 and CDR2 are SGHTA and FQGNSA. The J segment lost 3 bases and the V segment lost 3 bases, leaving 3 bases of the junction unmatched. The CDR3: CASSFSGRADTGELFF. Written as DNA, the CDR3 is TGTGCCAGCAGCTTTAGCGGGAGGGCCGACACCGGGGAGCTGTTTTTT. Full variable domain (missing parts from reference TRBV7-2 and TRBJ2-2): GAGVSQSPSNKVTEKGKDVELRCDPISGHTALYWYRQSLGQGLEFLIYFQGNSAPDKSGLPSDRFSAERTGGSVSTLTIQRTQQEDSAVYLCASSFSGRADTGELFFGEGSRLTVL.

The chain carries TRBV30 and TRBJ2-7, with TRBD2 identical over 8 bases. The germline V gene has CDR1 GTSNPN and CDR2 SVGIG (reference sequence). The junction had 3 bases not matched to a gene; V was cut back by 1 base and J by 4 bases. The CDR3 contains 13 residues. The CDR3 DNA sequence: TGTGCCTGGAGTGGGGGACTAGGGTACGAGCAGTACTTC. This encodes CAWSGGLGYEQYF.

This chain connects TRBV5-1 to TRBJ1-3; no clear D gene. Germline lookup yields CDR1 SGHRS and CDR2 YFSETQ. The CDR3 totals 14 residues. Trimming shortened V by 2 bases and J by 2 bases, and 8 bases separated the two germline ends. In DNA form, the CDR3 reads TGCGCCAGCAGCTTAGCTTCGACTGGAAACACCATATATTTT. It translates to CASSLASTGNTIYF.

In DNA, the CDR3 is TGTGCCAGCAGCTTAGGGGTAGGAAAATTGAGGGAGCAGTTCTTC. It encodes CASSLGVGKLREQFF. The V call is TRBV7-2, the J call TRBJ2-1; D remains unclear. There are 15 residues in the CDR3. Deletions cut 1 base from V and 10 bases from J, with 17 bases between. Germline-derived CDR1 and CDR2 are SGHTA and FQGNSA. The full variable domain, its missing parts supplied by reference TRBV7-2 and TRBJ2-1, is GAGVSQSPSNKVTEKGKDVELRCDPISGHTALYWYRQSLGQGLEFLIYFQGNSAPDKSGLPSDRFSAERTGGSVSTLTIQRTQQEDSAVYLCASSLGVGKLREQFFGPGTRLTVL.

This clone was seen a single time. V is TRBV5-4 and J is TRBJ2-1; D is unclear. Germline-derived CDR1 and CDR2 are SGHNT and YYREEE (reference sequence). This CDR3 contains 16 residues. V was trimmed by 4 bases and J by 0 bases, leaving 14 bases between them. This chain's CDR3 is CASSERPGSSYNEQFF. CDR3 sequence (DNA): TGTGCCAGCAGCGAACGACCAGGTAGCTCCTACAATGAGCAGTTCTTC.

The V and J genes are TRBV6-5 and TRBJ1-1; tentatively, D is TRBD1 (6 bases). Deletions cut 5 bases from V and 1 base from J, with 11 bases between. The CDR3 contains 14 residues. CDR1 and CDR2 (germline): MNHEY, SVGAGI. CDR3 DNA: TGTGCCAGCAGTCCTTGGGGGCCGAACACTGAAGCTTTCTTT. This translates into CASSPWGPNTEAFF.

The chain has TRBV5-1 and TRBJ1-2; 10 bases fit TRBD1. The germline CDR1 and CDR2 sequences are SGHRS and YFSETQ. V lost 4 bases and J lost 6; bases outside the gene matches: 3. The CDR3 consists of 13 residues. This CDR3 is CASSTGTGDGYTF. The CDR3, as DNA: TGCGCCAGCAGCACCGGGACAGGGGATGGCTACACCTTC. Variable domain in full (rest from reference TRBV5-1 and TRBJ1-2): KAGVTQTPRYLIKTRGQQVTLSCSPISGHRSVSWYQQTPGQGLQFLFEYFSETQRNKGNFPGRFSGRQFSNSRSEMNVSTLELGDSALYLCASSTGTGDGYTFGSGTRLTVV.

This clone was observed a single time. J is TRBJ2-6 and V is TRBV15; TRBD1 aligns across 8 bases. The V gene's germline CDR1 is LNHNV and CDR2 YYDKDF (reference sequence). The CDR3 totals 17 residues. V trimming: 3 bases; J trimming: 0 bases; junction bases outside the gene matches: 4. The CDR3 region has the DNA TGTGCCACCAGCAGGGGGGACAGGTCCTCTGGGGCCAACGTCCTGACTTTC. This translates into CATSRGDRSSGANVLTF.

This sequence joins TRBV11-2 and TRBJ1-1, with 7 bases that match TRBD1. CDR1 and CDR2 (germline): SGHAT, FQNNGV. The CDR3 is made up of 15 amino acids. V lost 6 bases, J lost 1 base, and 8 bases stayed unmatched. The CDR3 coding sequence is TGTGCCAGCAGGACCCACGGGACAGCGAACACTGAAGCTTTCTTT. It translates to CASRTHGTANTEAFF.

The chain recombines TRBV7-8 with TRBJ1-1; no definite D call. V gave up 5 bases and J gave up 3 bases, with 10 bases separating them. This CDR3 contains 13 residues. Germline V gives CDR1 SGHVS, CDR2 FQNEAQ. For the CDR3, the DNA is TGTGCCAGCAGCCTCAGTGGCTACACTGAAGCTTTCTTT. Its translation is CASSLSGYTEAFF.

The chain carries TRBV7-2 and TRBJ1-1; D remains unclear. V was pared by 5 bases and J by 0 bases, with 13 bases between. The CDR3 extends over 15 amino acids. From germline, CDR1 is SGHTA and CDR2 FQGNSA. The CDR3 DNA follows: TGTGCCAGCAGCACACGACGGGATATGAACACTGAAGCTTTCTTT. Residues: CASSTRRDMNTEAFF. Full variable domain (missing parts from reference TRBV7-2 and TRBJ1-1): GAGVSQSPSNKVTEKGKDVELRCDPISGHTALYWYRQSLGQGLEFLIYFQGNSAPDKSGLPSDRFSAERTGGSVSTLTIQRTQQEDSAVYLCASSTRRDMNTEAFFGQGTRLTVV.

This clone occurred a few times. The gene calls are TRBV10-3 and TRBJ1-2; possibly TRBD1 for D (6 bases). Trimming took off 0 bases at V and 0 bases at J, with 17 bases between the two ends. The CDR3 has 18 residues. CDR1 ENHRY and CDR2 SYGVKD come from the germline V gene. This chain's CDR3 is CAISESNERTETNYGYTF. The CDR3 bases are TGTGCCATCAGTGAGTCGAATGAAAGGACAGAGACTAACTATGGCTACACCTTC.

The chain couples TRBV25-1 to TRBJ2-7, with D perhaps TRBD2 (6 bases). CDR1 is MGHDK, CDR2 SYGVNS, per germline. V lost 1 base and J lost 8, with 12 bases in between. The CDR3 runs 13 residues. The chain's CDR3 is CASSEFGGSKQYF. CDR3 DNA: TGTGCCAGCAGTGAATTCGGAGGGAGTAAGCAGTACTTC.